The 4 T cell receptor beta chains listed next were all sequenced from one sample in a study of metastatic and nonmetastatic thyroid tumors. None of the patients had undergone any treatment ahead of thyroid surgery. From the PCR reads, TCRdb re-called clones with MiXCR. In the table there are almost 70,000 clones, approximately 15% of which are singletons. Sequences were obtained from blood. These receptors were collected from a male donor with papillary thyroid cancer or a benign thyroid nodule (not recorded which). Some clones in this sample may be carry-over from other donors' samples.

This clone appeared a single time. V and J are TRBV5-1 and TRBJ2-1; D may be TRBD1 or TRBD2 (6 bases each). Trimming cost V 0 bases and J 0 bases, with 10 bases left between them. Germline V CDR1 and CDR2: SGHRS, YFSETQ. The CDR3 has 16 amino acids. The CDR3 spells CASSLEGGSSYNEQFF. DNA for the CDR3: TGCGCCAGCAGCTTGGAAGGGGGGAGCTCCTACAATGAGCAGTTCTTC.

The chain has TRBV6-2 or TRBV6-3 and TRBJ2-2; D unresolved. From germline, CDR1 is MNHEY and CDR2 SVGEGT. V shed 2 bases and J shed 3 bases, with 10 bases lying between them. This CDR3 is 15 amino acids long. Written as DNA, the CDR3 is TGTGCCAGCAGTTACCCCCCCCCTTACACCGGGGAGCTGTTTTTT. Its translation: CASSYPPPYTGELFF.

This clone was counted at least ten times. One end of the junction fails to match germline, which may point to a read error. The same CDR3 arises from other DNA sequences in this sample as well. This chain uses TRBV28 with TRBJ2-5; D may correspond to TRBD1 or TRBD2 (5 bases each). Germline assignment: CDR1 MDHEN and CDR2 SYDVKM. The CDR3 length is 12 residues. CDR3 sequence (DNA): TGTGCCAGCAGAGGATCGGGGCCGACCCGGTACTTC. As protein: CASRGSGPTRYF.

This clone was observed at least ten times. CDR3 nucleotide sequence: TGCAGTGCTAGGATGGGGGCCGATTTGGGAAACACCATATATTTT. This codes for CSARMGADLGNTIYF. The genes are TRBV20-1 and TRBJ1-3; D perhaps matches TRBD1 (6 bases). Germline CDR1 is DFQATT and CDR2 is SNEGSKA (reference sequence). Trimming shortened V by 3 bases and J by 4 bases, and 16 bases separated the two germline ends. There are 15 residues in the CDR3.